These 13 T cell receptor beta chains share one sample of origin, sequenced in a study of blood T cells in healthy people across ages. Next came a second PCR, run for about 7 to 12 cycles, which used a sample-barcoded 5' primer along with a J-beta primer mix. In TCRdb, the 5' RACE reads were re-called with MiXCR into one record per CDR3 protein. The repertoire includes roughly 900,000 distinct CDR3 sequences, around 49% of them detected once, and roughly an eighth sits in the top ten. Sequenced: blood. These TCRs come from a man aged 25-40 years in good health.

This clonotype came up a few times. The chain has TRBV20-1 and TRBJ1-6; D perhaps matches TRBD1 (5 bases). Germline V gene data show CDR1 as DFQATT and CDR2 as SNEGSKA (reference sequence). The CDR3 length is 13 residues. V was shortened by 7 bases and J by 7 bases, with 14 bases between the two germline ends. In DNA form, the CDR3 reads TGCAGTGGCGAAGACAGTCGGAATTCACCCCTCCACTTT. Amino acids: CSGEDSRNSPLHF.

The chain joins TRBV4-1 to TRBJ2-3; D may be TRBD1 or TRBD2 (6 bases each). V dropped 0 bases and J dropped 4 bases, with 8 bases sitting between them. In germline, CDR1 is MGHRA, CDR2 YSYEKL. The CDR3 consists of 14 residues. CDR3 in amino acids: CASSQDRGPDTQYF. Written as DNA, the CDR3 is TGCGCCAGCAGCCAAGATCGGGGGCCAGATACGCAGTATTTT.

This clonotype appeared a few times. The CDR3 sequence: CSVGGLGGDEQYF. The CDR3, as DNA: TGCAGCGTAGGGGGCCTGGGGGGAGACGAGCAGTACTTC. The V and J genes are TRBV29-1 and TRBJ2-7, with a possible D match to TRBD1 (7 bases). CDR1 and CDR2 (germline): SQVTM, ANQGSEA. V was pared by 6 bases and J by 5 bases, with 17 bases between. The CDR3 has 13 amino acids.

The chain is built from TRBV20-1 and TRBJ1-2; D remains unclear. Germline CDR1 reads DFQATT; CDR2 reads SNEGSKA (reference sequence). The CDR3 runs 14 residues. V lost 3 bases, J lost 2 bases, and 13 bases lay in between. CDR3 region: CSASGGSRNYGYTF. The CDR3, as DNA: TGCAGTGCTAGCGGTGGGAGTAGGAACTATGGCTACACCTTC.

This clonotype has a handful of counts. The chain is built from TRBV28 and TRBJ2-7; D call uncertain. V lost 2 bases and J lost 0, with 8 bases in between. Germline CDR1 is MDHEN and CDR2 is SYDVKM. The CDR3 is 14 amino acids. CDR3 protein: CASSLRANSYEQYF. The CDR3 region has the DNA TGTGCCAGCAGTTTACGGGCAAACTCCTACGAGCAGTACTTC.

The chain employs TRBV12-3 or TRBV12-4 and TRBJ2-7; D is possibly TRBD2 (5 bases). This CDR3 has 19 amino acids. Trimming pared 3 bases from V and 4 bases from J, leaving 28 bases between. The CDR3 sequence: CASSLVWEDVASTAYEQYF. The DNA of the CDR3 is TGTGCCAGCAGTTTGGTTTGGGAAGATGTAGCGAGCACCGCGTACGAGCAGTACTTC.

This rearrangement joins TRBV12-3 or TRBV12-4 to TRBJ1-5; no clear D. V gave up 5 bases and J gave up 4 bases, with 18 bases separating them. This CDR3 is 16 amino acids long. For the CDR3, the DNA is TGTGCCAGCAGTCCCCAGGAGGTCGCGGTGAATCAGCCCCAGCATTTT. As protein: CASSPQEVAVNQPQHF.

J is TRBJ1-6 and V is TRBV7-2; TRBD1 is a possible D gene (5 bases). The CDR3 has 15 residues. From germline, CDR1 is SGHTA and CDR2 FQGNSA. Trimming took 0 bases from V and 7 from J, leaving 10 bases between them. CDR3 in amino acids: CASSLAGVRNSPLHF. The CDR3 region has the DNA TGTGCCAGCAGCTTAGCAGGGGTTCGGAATTCACCCCTCCACTTT.

The chain has TRBV6-2 or TRBV6-3 and TRBJ2-4, with a weak D call TRBD1 (5 bases). The J call may be in error: the DNA end matches TRBJ2-7 better. CDR3 length equals 14 residues. Germline V gene sequence: CDR1 MNHEY, CDR2 SVGEGT. Here the CDR3 DNA reads TGTGCCAGCAGTTACTCGGAAGGGGATTACGAGCAGTACTTC. Translating it yields CASSYSEGDYEQYF.

The chain carries TRBV18 and TRBJ2-7, with a possible D match to TRBD1 (6 bases). Germline V lookup: CDR1 KGHSH, CDR2 LQKENI. This CDR3 contains 15 residues. Trimming stripped 3 bases from V and 0 bases from J, with 12 bases between. CDR3 loop: CASSPEGHISYEQYF. Here the CDR3 DNA reads TGTGCCAGCTCACCTGAGGGACACATCTCCTACGAGCAGTACTTC.

This sequence joins TRBV27 and TRBJ2-1, with D perhaps matching TRBD1 (6 bases). The CDR3 is made up of 14 amino acids. The germline V and J ends were trimmed by 5 bases and 5 bases, with 13 bases remaining between them. Germline V CDR1 and CDR2: MNHEY, SMNVEV (reference sequence). The CDR3 DNA reads as TGTGCCAGCAGTCCCAAAGACAGGAACAATGAGCAGTTCTTC. It yields the protein CASSPKDRNNEQFF.

This clonotype was found many times. The V gene is TRBV2, the J gene TRBJ2-1; D uncertain. CDR3 length equals 15 residues. Germline values: CDR1 SNHLY, CDR2 FYNNEI. V dropped 4 bases and J dropped 1 base, with 11 bases sitting between them. CDR3 in DNA: TGTGCCAGCAGTGCGATGGGCGGATCCTACAATGAGCAGTTCTTC. Translated, it gives CASSAMGGSYNEQFF.

This clonotype has just a few counts. This chain links TRBV27 with TRBJ1-5, with D possibly matching TRBD1 (5 bases). V was pared by 2 bases and J by 2 bases, with 10 bases between. This CDR3 is built from 15 residues. The germline V gene has CDR1 MNHEY and CDR2 SMNVEV (reference sequence). The CDR3 bases are TGTGCCAGCAGTTTAGGGACTTCGGGCAATCAGCCCCAGCATTTT. Protein sequence: CASSLGTSGNQPQHF.